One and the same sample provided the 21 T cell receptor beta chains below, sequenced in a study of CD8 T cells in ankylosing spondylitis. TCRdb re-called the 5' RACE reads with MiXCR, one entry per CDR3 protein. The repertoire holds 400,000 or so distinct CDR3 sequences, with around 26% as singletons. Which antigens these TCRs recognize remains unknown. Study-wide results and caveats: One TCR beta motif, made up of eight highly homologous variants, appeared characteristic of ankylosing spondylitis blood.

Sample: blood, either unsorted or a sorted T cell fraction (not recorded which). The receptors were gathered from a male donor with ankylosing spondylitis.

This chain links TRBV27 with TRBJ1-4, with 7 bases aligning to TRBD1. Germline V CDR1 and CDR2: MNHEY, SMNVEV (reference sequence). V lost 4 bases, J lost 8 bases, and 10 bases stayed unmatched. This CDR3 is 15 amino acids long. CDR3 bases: TGTGCCAGCAGTTATGGGACAGTGAACGGCGAAAAACTGTTTTTT. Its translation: CASSYGTVNGEKLFF.

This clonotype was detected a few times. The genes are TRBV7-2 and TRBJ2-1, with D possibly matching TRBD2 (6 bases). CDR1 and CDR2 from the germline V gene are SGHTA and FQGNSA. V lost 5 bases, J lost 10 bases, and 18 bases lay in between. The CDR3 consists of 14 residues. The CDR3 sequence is CASSPQGLVGEQFF. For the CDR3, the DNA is TGTGCCAGCAGCCCCCAGGGACTGGTAGGGGAGCAGTTCTTC.

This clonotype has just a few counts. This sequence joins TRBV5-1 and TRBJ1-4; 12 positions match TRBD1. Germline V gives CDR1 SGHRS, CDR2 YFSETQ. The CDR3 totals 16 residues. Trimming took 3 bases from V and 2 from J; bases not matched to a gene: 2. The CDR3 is CASSWGQGATNEKLFF. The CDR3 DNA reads TGCGCCAGCAGCTGGGGACAGGGGGCTACTAATGAAAAACTGTTTTTT.

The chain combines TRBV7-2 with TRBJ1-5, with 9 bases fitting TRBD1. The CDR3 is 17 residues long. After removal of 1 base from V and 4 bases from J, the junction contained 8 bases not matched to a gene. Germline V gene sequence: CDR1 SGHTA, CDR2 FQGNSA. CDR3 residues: CASSLGRTGVSNQPQHF. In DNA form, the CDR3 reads TGTGCCAGCAGCTTAGGCAGGACAGGGGTATCAAATCAGCCCCAGCATTTT.

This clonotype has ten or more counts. CDR3 DNA: TGCGCCAGCAGCCTAGGACAGGGGGCCTACAATGAGCAGTTCTTC. Residues: CASSLGQGAYNEQFF. The chain links TRBV5-1 to TRBJ2-1, with 10 positions matching TRBD1. The V gene end was trimmed by 4 bases and the J gene end by 2 bases; junction bases not matched to a gene: 3. The CDR3 is made up of 15 amino acids. The germline gives CDR1 SGHRS, CDR2 YFSETQ. The full variable domain, in which reference TRBV5-1 and TRBJ2-1 provide the parts outside the CDR3, is KAGVTQTPRYLIKTRGQQVTLSCSPISGHRSVSWYQQTPGQGLQFLFEYFSETQRNKGNFPGRFSGRQFSNSRSEMNVSTLELGDSALYLCASSLGQGAYNEQFFGPGTRLTVL.

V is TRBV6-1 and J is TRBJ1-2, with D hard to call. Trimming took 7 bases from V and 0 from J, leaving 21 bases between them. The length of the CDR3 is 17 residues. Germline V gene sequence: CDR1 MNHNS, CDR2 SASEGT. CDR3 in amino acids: CASNPLDSPKSNYGYTF. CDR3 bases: TGTGCCAGCAACCCCCTCGACTCACCAAAATCTAACTATGGCTACACCTTC.

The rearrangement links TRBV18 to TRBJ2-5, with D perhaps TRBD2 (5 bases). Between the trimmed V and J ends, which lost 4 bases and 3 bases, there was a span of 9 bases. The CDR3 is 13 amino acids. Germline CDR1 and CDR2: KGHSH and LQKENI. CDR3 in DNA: TGTGCCAGCTCACAAAGGACTGAAGAGACCCAGTACTTC. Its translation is CASSQRTEETQYF.

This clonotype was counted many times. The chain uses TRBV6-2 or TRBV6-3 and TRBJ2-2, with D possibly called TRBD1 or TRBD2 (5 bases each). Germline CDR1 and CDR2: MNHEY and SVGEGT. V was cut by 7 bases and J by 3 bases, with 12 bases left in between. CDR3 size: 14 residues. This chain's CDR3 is CASNRDGDTGELFF. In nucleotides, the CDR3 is TGTGCCAGCAACCGGGACGGAGACACCGGGGAGCTGTTTTTT.

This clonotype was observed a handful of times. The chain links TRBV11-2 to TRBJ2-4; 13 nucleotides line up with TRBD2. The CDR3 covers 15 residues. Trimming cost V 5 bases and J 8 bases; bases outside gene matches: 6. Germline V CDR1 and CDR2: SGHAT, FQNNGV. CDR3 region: CASSRTSGSSYIQYF. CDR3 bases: TGTGCCAGCAGCCGGACTAGCGGGAGTAGTTACATTCAGTACTTC.

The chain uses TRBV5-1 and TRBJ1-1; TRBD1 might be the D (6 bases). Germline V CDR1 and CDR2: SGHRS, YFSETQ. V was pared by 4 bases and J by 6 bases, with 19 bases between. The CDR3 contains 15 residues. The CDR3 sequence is CASSADRFFSSEAFF. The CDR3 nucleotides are TGCGCCAGCAGCGCCGACAGGTTCTTCAGCTCTGAAGCTTTCTTT.

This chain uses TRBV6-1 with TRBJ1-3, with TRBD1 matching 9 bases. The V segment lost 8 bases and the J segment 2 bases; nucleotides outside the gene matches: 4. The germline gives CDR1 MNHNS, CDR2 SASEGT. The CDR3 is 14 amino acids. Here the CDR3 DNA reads TGTGCCAGCGGCGGACAGGGGACTGGAAACACCATATATTTT. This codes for CASGGQGTGNTIYF.

The CDR3 region is CASRGNAAVGYNEQFF. The CDR3 DNA follows: TGTGCCAGCAGAGGGAATGCTGCGGTGGGGTACAATGAGCAGTTCTTC. The chain links TRBV6-2 or TRBV6-3 to TRBJ2-1; D is unclear. Germline V gene lookup returns CDR1 MNHEY and CDR2 SVGEGT. Trimming left V 6 bases short and J 4 bases short, with 19 bases between. The length of the CDR3 is 16 residues.

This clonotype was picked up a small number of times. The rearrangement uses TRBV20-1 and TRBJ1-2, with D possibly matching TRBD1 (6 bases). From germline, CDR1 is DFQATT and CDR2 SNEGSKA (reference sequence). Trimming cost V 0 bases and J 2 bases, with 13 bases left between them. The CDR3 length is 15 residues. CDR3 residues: CSARDQRGGNYGYTF. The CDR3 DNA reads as TGCAGTGCTAGAGATCAAAGAGGGGGGAACTATGGCTACACCTTC.

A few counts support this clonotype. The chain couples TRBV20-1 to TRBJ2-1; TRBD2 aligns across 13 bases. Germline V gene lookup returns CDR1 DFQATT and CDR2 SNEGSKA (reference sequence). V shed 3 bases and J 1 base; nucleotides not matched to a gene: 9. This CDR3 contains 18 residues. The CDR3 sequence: CSARGDWTSGRSYNEQFF. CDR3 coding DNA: TGCAGTGCTAGGGGGGACTGGACTAGCGGGAGATCCTACAATGAGCAGTTCTTC.

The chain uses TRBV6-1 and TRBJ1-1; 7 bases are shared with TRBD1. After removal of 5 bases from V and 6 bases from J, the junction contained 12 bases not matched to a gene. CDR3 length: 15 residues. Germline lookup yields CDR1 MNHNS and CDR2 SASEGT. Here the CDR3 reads CASSPPGRGVPEAFF. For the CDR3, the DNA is TGTGCCAGCAGTCCCCCGGGCAGGGGGGTACCTGAAGCTTTCTTT.

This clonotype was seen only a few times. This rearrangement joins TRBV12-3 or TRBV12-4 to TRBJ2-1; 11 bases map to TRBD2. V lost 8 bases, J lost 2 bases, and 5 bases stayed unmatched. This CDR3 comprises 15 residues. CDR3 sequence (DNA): TGTGCCAGCCTCTCGGGACTAGCGGCCTACAATGAGCAGTTCTTC. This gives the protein CASLSGLAAYNEQFF.

The CDR3 DNA reads as TGTGCCAGCAGTTTGTCAGGCGCGAATTCACCCCTCCACTTT. It encodes CASSLSGANSPLHF. This sequence joins TRBV12-3 or TRBV12-4 and TRBJ1-6; D is undetermined. The length of the CDR3 is 14 residues. The V end lost 3 bases, the J end lost 7 bases, and 10 bases lay between the germline ends.

CDR3 nucleotide sequence: TGTGCCAGGAGCTTCGGGCCCCCCCGGCCGAGGTTGGATGAGCAGTTCTTC. Protein sequence: CARSFGPPRPRLDEQFF. The chain links TRBV5-2 to TRBJ2-1; TRBD2 reflects the table's D call only, with no check against the DNA. TRBV5-2 is classified as a pseudogene. The CDR3 is 17 residues long.

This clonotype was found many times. CDR3 sequence: CASSSGRNEQFF. Here the CDR3 DNA reads TGCGCCAGCAGCAGTGGGAGAAATGAGCAGTTCTTC. J is TRBJ2-1 and V is TRBV5-1; tentatively, D is TRBD2 (5 bases). The V gene lost 4 bases and the J gene lost 7 bases, with 9 bases spanning the gap. Germline CDR1 SGHRS, CDR2 YFSETQ. The CDR3 contains 12 residues. The full variable domain, its missing parts supplied by reference TRBV5-1 and TRBJ2-1, is KAGVTQTPRYLIKTRGQQVTLSCSPISGHRSVSWYQQTPGQGLQFLFEYFSETQRNKGNFPGRFSGRQFSNSRSEMNVSTLELGDSALYLCASSSGRNEQFFGPGTRLTVL.

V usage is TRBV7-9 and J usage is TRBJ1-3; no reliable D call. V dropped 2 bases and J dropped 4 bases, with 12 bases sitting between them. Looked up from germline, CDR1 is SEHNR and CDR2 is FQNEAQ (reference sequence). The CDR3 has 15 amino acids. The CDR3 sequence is CASSLTPEEGNTIYF. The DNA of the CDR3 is TGTGCCAGCAGCTTAACTCCCGAAGAAGGAAACACCATATATTTT.

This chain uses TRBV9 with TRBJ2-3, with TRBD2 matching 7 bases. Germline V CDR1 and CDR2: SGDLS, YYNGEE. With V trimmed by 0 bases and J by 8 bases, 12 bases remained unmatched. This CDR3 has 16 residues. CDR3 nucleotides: TGTGCCAGCAGCGTAGGCGGGCTAGCGGAGTTAAGTACGCAGTATTTT. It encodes CASSVGGLAELSTQYF.